Included here is one T cell receptor (beta chain) sequence, with context. A much larger clone differs from this one at a single base, so this may be a read error. Because it lacks the conserved phenylalanine or tryptophan at the end, this CDR3 is likely a read error. This CDR3 spans 13 amino acids. Germline V gives CDR1 LNHNV, CDR2 YYDKDF (reference sequence). V was clipped by 4 bases and J by 4 bases, with 10 bases between them. These data are taken from a study of Graves' ophthalmopathy and Graves' hyperthyroidism. The authors amplified TCR beta CDR3 regions from RNA transcripts. RT-PCR in the first round used HTBI primers; a second-round multiplex PCR followed. TCRdb re-derived calls from the multiplex PCR reads in MiXCR, one entry per CDR3 protein. The sample contains 300,000 to 500,000 distinct CDR3 sequences, approximately 15% of which appear only once. Hyperthyroidism in these 18- to 65-year-old patients was newly diagnosed, lasting under 2 months.

This chain connects TRBV15 to TRBJ1-2; the D is unclear. The clonotype was recovered from a woman between 18 and 30 years old with stable Graves' hyperthyroidism. Sequenced input: peripheral blood. In DNA, the CDR3 is TGTGCCACCAGCATGGACCCTAGCTATGGCTACACCTAC. Translating gives CATSMDPSYGYTY.